This note documents a single T cell receptor beta chain sequence. The specificity of this receptor is unknown. The sample holds no much larger clone one base away, and base qualities are not on file. This record belongs to a study of blood T cell repertoires in COVID-19 (dated by TCRdb to the early 2020s). As for the study more broadly: The collaborator samples originated in the United States, Italy and Spain and spanned the acute and convalescent phases of COVID-19. The prospective study material was composed of cDNA or gDNA derived from T cells, B-cell-depleted T cells, or PBMCs. Subjects who had been exposed to COVID-19, were actively infected with it, or had recovered from it provided the deeply sampled blood TCRbeta repertoires that made up the dataset. The repertoires were released in a freely available public database meant as a resource for research on the immune response to SARS-CoV-2. Samples came from the ongoing ImmuneRACE study (first 160 participants) plus 1,254 subjects from 6 global collaborators. A de-identified subject ID, COVID-19 status, age in years and sex were almost always included in the sample metadata. Where available, HLA class I and class II types were taken from metadata supplied by the sample provider and were not determined by assay-based typing.

TCRbeta CDR3 regions were amplified from genomic DNA using the immunoSEQ Assay, a bias-controlled multiplex PCR. Per the authors' processing: The number of nucleated cells in each sample was estimated by amplification of reference gene primers within the assay. To quantify the absolute abundance of each unique TCRbeta CDR3 rearrangement, sequence reads were collapsed and filtered. Productive Simpson clonality was computed per sample as the square root of Simpson's diversity index over productive rearrangements. TCRdb took over this immuneACCESS table, retaining in-frame rearrangements with V and J assigned. Such tables are incomplete; in checked studies, under half of the missing clones stem from an unresolved V gene, and the remainder is unexplained. V, J and clone size are taken as reported in that table, and D and trimming were inferred from the DNA itself. This sample holds over 350,000 clones; 75% to 90% were observed only once. The ten largest make up 4.3% of the sample.

General conclusions and limits of the study: Clinical and demographic metadata were provided uncurated, with the amount varying by source and participant.

Each collaborating institution followed its own protocols to collect whole blood in K2EDTA tubes. For TCRbeta analysis, collaborators shipped samples as frozen whole blood, isolated PBMCs, or DNA extracted from either of those sample types. V loses 5 bases, J loses 0 bases, and the germline ends lie 11 bases apart. Counted from cysteine to phenylalanine, this CDR3 has 14 amino acids. Only the CDR3 DNA is retained, 42 bases long and in frame from the first base. For CDR1 and CDR2, the germline V gene (reference sequence) lists MNHEY and SMNVEV. The chain was built from TRBV27 and TRBJ2-7, with the D segment identity uncertain. This clonotype originated in a woman in her 30s with acute or convalescent COVID-19. Sequenced sample: peripheral blood. The DNA is TGTGCCAGCAGTCCCGGGTTAAGCTCCTACGAGCAGTACTTC. This is translated as CASSPGLSSYEQYF.